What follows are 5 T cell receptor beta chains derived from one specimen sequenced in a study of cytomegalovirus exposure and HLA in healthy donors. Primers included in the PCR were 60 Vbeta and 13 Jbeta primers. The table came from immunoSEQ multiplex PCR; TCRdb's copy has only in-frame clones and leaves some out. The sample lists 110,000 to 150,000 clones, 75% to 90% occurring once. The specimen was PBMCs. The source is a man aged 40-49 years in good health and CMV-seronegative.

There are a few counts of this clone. The CDR3 nucleotides read TGCGCCAGCAGCCAGACAGGAATGAACACTGAAGCTTTCTTT. Translation: CASSQTGMNTEAFF. The chain couples TRBV10-1 to TRBJ1-1; possible D gene TRBD1, 6 bases. The V gene lost 6 bases and the J gene lost 0 bases, with 11 bases spanning the gap. This CDR3 contains 14 residues. Germline V gene lookup returns CDR1 WNHNN and CDR2 SYGVQD (reference sequence).

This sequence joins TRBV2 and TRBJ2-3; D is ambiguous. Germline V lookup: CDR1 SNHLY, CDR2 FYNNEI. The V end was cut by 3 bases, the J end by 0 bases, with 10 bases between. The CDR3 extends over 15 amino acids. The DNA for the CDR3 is TGTGCCAGCAGTGAGACTCGTTCTAGCACAGATACGCAGTATTTT. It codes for CASSETRSSTDTQYF. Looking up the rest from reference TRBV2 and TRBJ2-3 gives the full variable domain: EPEVTQTPSHQVTQMGQEVILRCVPISNHLYFYWYRQILGQKVEFLVSFYNNEISEKSEIFDDQFSVERPDGSNFTLKIRSTKLEDSAMYFCASSETRSSTDTQYFGPGTRLTVL.

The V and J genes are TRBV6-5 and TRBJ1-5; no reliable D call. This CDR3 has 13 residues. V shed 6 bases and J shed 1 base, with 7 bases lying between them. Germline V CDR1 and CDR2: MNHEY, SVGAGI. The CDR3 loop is CASSPLSNQPQHF. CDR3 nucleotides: TGTGCCAGCAGCCCCTTGAGCAATCAGCCCCAGCATTTT.

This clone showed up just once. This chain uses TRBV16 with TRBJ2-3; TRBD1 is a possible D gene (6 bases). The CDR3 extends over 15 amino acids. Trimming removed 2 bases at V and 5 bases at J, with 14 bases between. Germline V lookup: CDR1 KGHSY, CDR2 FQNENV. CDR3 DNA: TGTGCCAGCAGCCAACAGGGGACCGGGCGAGATACGCAGTATTTT. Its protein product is CASSQQGTGRDTQYF.

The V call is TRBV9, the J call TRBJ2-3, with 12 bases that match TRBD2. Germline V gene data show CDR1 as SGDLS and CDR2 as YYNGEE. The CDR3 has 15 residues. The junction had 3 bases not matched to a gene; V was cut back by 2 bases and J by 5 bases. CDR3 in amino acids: CASSVAGLAGDTQYF. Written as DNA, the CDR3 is TGTGCCAGCAGCGTCGCGGGACTAGCGGGAGATACGCAGTATTTT.